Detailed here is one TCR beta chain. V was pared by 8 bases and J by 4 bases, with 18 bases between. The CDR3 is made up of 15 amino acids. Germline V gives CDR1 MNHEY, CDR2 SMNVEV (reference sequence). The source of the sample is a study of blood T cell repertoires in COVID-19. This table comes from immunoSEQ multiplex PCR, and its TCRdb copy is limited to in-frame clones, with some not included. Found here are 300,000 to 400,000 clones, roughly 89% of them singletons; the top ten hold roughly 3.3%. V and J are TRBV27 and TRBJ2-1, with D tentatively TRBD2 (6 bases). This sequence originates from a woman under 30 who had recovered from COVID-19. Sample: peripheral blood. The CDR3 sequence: CASGPTGTLYNEQFF. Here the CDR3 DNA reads TGTGCCAGCGGCCCTACCGGGACTCTTTACAATGAGCAGTTCTTC.